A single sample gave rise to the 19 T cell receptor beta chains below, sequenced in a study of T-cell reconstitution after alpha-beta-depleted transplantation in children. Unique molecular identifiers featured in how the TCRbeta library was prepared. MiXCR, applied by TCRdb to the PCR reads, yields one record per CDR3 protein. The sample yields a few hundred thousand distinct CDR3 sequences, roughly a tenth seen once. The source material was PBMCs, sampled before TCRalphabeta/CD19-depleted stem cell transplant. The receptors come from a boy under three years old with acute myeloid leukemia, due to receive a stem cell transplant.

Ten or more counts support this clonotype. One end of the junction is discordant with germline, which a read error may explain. The CDR3 DNA follows: TGTGCTAGCAGCCTTGACAGGCACAACGAGCAGTACTTC. Protein sequence: CASSLDRHNEQYF. V gene TRBV7-7 combines with J gene TRBJ2-7; D perhaps matches TRBD1 (6 bases). CDR3 length: 13 residues. Germline V lookup: CDR1 SSHAT, CDR2 FNYEAQ (reference sequence).

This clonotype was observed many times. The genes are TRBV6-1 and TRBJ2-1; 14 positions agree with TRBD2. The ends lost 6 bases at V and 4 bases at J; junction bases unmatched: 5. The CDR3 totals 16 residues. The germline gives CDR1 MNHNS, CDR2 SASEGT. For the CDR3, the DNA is TGTGCCAGCAGGGGACTAGCGGGAGTTTTTTACAATGAGCAGTTCTTC. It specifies CASRGLAGVFYNEQFF.

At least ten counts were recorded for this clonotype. The CDR3 sequence: CASSLGETDTQYF. The CDR3 DNA reads TGTGCCAGCAGCTTAGGGGAGACAGATACGCAGTATTTT. V gene TRBV7-2 combines with J gene TRBJ2-3; D perhaps matches TRBD2 (5 bases). This CDR3 comprises 13 residues. The V gene lost 1 base and the J gene lost 3 bases, with 5 bases spanning the gap. CDR1 is SGHTA and CDR2 is FQGNSA in the germline V gene.

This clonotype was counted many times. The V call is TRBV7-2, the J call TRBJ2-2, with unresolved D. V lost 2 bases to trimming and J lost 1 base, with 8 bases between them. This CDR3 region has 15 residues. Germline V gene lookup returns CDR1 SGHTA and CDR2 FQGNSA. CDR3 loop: CASSLNPVNTGELFF. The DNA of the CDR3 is TGTGCCAGCAGCTTAAACCCAGTGAACACCGGGGAGCTGTTTTTT.

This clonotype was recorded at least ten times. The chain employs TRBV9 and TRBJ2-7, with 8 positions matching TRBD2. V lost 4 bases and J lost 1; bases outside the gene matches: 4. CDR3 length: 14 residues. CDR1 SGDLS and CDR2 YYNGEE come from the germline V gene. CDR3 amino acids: CASSSAGGSYEQYF. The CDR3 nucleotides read TGTGCCAGCAGCTCGGCGGGGGGATCCTACGAGCAGTACTTC.

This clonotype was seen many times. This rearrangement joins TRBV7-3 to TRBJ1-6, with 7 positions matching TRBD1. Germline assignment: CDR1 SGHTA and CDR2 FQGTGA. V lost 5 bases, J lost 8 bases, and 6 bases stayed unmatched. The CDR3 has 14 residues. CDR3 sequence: CASSTTGEDSPLHF. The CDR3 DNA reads TGTGCCAGCAGCACTACAGGGGAGGATTCACCCCTCCACTTT.

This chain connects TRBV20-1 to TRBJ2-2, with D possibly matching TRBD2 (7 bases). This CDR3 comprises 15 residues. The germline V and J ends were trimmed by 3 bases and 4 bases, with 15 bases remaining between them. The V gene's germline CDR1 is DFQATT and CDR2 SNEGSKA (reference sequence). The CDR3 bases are TGCAGTGCTAGGTTTCGGGGGGCGGTCACCGGGGAGCTGTTTTTT. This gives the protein CSARFRGAVTGELFF.

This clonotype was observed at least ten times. The CDR3 DNA sequence: TGCAGTGCTAGTATACTCGGGGAGCTGTTTTTT. Translated, it gives CSASILGELFF. The rearrangement joins TRBV20-1 to TRBJ2-2, with D unresolved. V lost 3 bases, J lost 7 bases, and 6 bases lay in between. The CDR3 length is 11 residues. Germline V lookup: CDR1 DFQATT, CDR2 SNEGSKA (reference sequence).

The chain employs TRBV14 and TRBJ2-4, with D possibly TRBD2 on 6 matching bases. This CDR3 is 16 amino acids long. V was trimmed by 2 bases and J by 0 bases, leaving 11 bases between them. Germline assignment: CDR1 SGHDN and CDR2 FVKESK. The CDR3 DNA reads TGTGCCAGCAGCCAATCGGGGGTATCAGCCAAAAACATTCAGTACTTC. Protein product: CASSQSGVSAKNIQYF.

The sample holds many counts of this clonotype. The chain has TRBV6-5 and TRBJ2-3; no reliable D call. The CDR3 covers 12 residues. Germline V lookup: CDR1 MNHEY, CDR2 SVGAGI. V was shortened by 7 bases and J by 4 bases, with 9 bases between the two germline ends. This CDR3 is CASTSNADTQYF. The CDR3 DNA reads TGTGCCAGCACAAGCAACGCAGATACGCAGTATTTT.

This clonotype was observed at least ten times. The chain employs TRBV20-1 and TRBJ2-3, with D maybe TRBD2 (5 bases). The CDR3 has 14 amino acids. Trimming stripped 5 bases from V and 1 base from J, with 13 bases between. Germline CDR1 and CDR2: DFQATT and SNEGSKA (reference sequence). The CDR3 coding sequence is TGCAGTGCTGCGGACCTGAGGGGCACAGATACGCAGTATTTT. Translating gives CSAADLRGTDTQYF.

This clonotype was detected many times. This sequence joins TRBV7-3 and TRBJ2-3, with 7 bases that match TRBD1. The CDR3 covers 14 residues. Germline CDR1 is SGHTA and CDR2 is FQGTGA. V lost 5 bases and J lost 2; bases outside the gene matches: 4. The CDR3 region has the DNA TGTGCCAGCAGCGCCACAGGGGCCACAGATACGCAGTATTTT. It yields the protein CASSATGATDTQYF. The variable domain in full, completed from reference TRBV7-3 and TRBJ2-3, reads GAGVSQTPSNKVTEKGKYVELRCDPISGHTALYWYRQSLGQGPEFLIYFQGTGAADDSGLPNDRFFAVRPEGSVSTLKIQRTERGDSAVYLCASSATGATDTQYFGPGTRLTVL.

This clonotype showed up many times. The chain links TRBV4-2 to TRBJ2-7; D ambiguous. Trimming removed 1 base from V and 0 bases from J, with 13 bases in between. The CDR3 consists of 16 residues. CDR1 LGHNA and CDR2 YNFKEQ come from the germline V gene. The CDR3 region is CASSQAAGASSYEQYF. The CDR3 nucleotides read TGTGCCAGCAGCCAAGCGGCAGGCGCCTCCTCCTACGAGCAGTACTTC.

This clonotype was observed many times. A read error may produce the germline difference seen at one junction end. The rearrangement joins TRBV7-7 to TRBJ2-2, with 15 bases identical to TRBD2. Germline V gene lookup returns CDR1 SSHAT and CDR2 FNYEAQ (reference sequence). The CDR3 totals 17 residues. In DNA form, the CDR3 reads TGTGCTAGCAGCTGGGGACTAGCGGGGGGAACCACCGGGGAGCTGTTTTTT. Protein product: CASSWGLAGGTTGELFF. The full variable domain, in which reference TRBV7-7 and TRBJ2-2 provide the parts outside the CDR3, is GAGVSQSPRYKVTKRGQDVTLRCDPISSHATLYWYQQALGQGPEFLTYFNYEAQPDKSGLPSDRFSAERPEGSISTLTIQRTEQRDSAMYRCASSWGLAGGTTGELFFGEGSRLTVL.

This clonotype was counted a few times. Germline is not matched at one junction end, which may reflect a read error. The CDR3 loop reads CASSQVALVTNTQYF. The CDR3 nucleotides read TGTGCCAGCAGCCAAGTGGCCCTCGTCACAAATACGCAGTATTTT. The chain recombines TRBV7-2 with TRBJ2-3; no definite D call. Germline CDR1 is SGHTA and CDR2 is FQGNSA. The CDR3 consists of 15 residues.

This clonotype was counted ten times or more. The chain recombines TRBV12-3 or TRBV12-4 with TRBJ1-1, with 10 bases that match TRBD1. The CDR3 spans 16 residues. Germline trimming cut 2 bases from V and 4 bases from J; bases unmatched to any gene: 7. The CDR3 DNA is TGTGCCAGCAGTTTACGGGGAAGGACAGGGGGCACTGAAGCTTTCTTT. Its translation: CASSLRGRTGGTEAFF.

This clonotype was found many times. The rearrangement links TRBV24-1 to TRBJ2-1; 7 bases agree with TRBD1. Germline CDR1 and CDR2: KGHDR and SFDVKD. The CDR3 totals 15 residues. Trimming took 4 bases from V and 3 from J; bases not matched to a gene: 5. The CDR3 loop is CATSDLNRGYNEQFF. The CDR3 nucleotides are TGTGCCACCAGTGACCTAAACAGGGGCTACAATGAGCAGTTCTTC.

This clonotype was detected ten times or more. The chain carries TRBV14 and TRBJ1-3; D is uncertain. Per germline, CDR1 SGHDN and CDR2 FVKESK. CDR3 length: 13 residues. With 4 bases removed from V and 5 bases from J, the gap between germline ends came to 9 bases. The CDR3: CASSPGFRNTIYF. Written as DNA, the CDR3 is TGTGCCAGCAGCCCTGGATTCAGAAACACCATATATTTT.

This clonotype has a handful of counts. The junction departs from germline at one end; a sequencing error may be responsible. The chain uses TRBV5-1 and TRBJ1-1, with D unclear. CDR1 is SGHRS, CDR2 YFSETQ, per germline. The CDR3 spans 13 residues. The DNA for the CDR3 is TGCGCCAGCAGCTTGGACCCGAACACTGAAGCTTTATTT. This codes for CASSLDPNTEALF.